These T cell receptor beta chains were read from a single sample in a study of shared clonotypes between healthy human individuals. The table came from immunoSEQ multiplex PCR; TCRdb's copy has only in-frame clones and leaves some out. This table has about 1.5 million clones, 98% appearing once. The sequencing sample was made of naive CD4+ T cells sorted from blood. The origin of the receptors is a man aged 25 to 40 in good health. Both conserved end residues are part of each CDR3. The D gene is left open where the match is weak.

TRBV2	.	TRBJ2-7	TGTGCCAGCAGTGAGGTGAGGGTCGAGCAGTACTTC	CASSEVRVEQYF
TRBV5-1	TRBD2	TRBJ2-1	TGCGCCAGCAGTTGGACTAGACTAAACAATGAGCAGTTCTTC	CASSWTRLNNEQFF
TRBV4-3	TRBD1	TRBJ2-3	TGCGCCAGCAGCCAAGTCTCTACAGGGGGCACAGATACGCAGTATTTT	CASSQVSTGGTDTQYF
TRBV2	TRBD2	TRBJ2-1	TGTGCCAGCAGTGGGGGGACTAGCGGGAGAACTGAGCAGTTCTTC	CASSGGTSGRTEQFF
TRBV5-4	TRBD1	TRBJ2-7	TGTGCCAGCAGCTGGGACAGCCTCGAGCAGTACTTC	CASSWDSLEQYF
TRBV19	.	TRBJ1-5	TGTGCCAGTAGTATAGACGGCCCTAGCAATCAGCCCCAGCATTTT	CASSIDGPSNQPQHF
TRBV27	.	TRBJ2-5	TGTGCCAGCAGTTTATGGGGACAAGAGACCCAGTACTTC	CASSLWGQETQYF
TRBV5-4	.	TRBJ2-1	TGTGCCAGCAGCTTGTGGCAGTACAATGAGCAGTTCTTC	CASSLWQYNEQFF
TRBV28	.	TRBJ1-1	TGTGCCAGCCGGCGGCTCGGGACTGAAGCTTTCTTT	CASRRLGTEAFF
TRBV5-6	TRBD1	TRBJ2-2	TGTGCCAGCAGCTTTTGGACAGGCGTGACCGGGGAGCTGTTTTTT	CASSFWTGVTGELFF
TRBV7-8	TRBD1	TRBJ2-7	TGTGCCAGCAGCTGGCCAGGGGGCGAAGGGTTCGAGCAGTACTTC	CASSWPGGEGFEQYF
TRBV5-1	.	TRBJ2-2	TGCGCCAGCAGCTTGTTCATGGTAAACGGGGAGCTGTTTTTT	CASSLFMVNGELFF
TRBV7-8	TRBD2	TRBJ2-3	TGTGCCAGCAGCTCAGAGAGCGGGAGGATATCAGATACGCAGTATTTT	CASSSESGRISDTQYF
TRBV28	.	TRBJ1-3	TGTGCCAGCACCACCGGAGGGGGGTTACCTGGAAACACCATATATTTT	CASTTGGGLPGNTIYF
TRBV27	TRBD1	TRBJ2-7	TGTGCCAGCAGTTCCCCCGGGACAGGGTTCTACGAGCAGTACTTC	CASSSPGTGFYEQYF
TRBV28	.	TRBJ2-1	TGTGCCAGCAGGTTGGTGGATGAGCAGTTCTTC	CASRLVDEQFF
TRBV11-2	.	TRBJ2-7	TGTGCCAGCAGGGTTGTCTCCGAGCAGTACTTC	CASRVVSEQYF
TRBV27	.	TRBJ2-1	TGTGCCAGCAGGACAGGGAGGTTGGAGAGTGAGCAGTTCTTC	CASRTGRLESEQFF
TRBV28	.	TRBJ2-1	TGTGCCAGCAGCCAGTTAGGCTTCAGCTCCTACAATGAGCAGTTCTTC	CASSQLGFSSYNEQFF
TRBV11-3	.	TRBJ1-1	TGTGCCAGCAGCTTAGATAAGAGGATTGCTTTCTTT	CASSLDKRIAFF
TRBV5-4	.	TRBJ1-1	TGTGCCAGCAGCTTGCGAGGGGCAGTCACTGAAGCTTTCTTT	CASSLRGAVTEAFF
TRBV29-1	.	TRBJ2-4	TGCAGCGTTGTCGGGTCATCCAAAAACATTCAGTACTTC	CSVVGSSKNIQYF